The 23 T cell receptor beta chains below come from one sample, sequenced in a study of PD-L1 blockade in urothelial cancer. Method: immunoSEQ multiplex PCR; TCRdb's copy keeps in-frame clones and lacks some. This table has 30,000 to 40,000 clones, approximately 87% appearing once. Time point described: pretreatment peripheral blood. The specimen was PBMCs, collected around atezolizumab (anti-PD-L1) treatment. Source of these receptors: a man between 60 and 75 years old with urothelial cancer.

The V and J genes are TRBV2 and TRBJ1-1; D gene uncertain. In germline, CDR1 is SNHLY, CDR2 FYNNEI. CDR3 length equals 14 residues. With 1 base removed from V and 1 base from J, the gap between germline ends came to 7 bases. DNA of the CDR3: TGTGCCAGCAGTGAAGTCCGAGGGAACACTGAAGCTTTCTTT. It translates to CASSEVRGNTEAFF.

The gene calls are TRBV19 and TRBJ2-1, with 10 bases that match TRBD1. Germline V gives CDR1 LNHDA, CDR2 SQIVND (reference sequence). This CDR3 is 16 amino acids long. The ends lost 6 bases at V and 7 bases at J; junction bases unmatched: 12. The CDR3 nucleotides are TGTGCCAGTAGAGCTGCCGGGACAGGGGTGGGAAATGAGCAGTTCTTC. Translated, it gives CASRAAGTGVGNEQFF.

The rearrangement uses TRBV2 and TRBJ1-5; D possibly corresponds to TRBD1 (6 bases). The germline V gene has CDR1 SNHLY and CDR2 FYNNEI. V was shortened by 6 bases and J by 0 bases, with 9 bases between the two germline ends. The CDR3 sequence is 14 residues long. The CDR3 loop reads CASRTGLSNQPQHF. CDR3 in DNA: TGTGCCAGCAGGACAGGCCTTAGCAATCAGCCCCAGCATTTT.

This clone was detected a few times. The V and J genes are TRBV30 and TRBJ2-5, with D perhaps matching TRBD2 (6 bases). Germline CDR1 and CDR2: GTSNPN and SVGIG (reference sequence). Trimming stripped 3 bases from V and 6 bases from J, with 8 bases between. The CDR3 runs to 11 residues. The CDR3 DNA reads TGTGCCTGGAGCGGGAGAAAGACCCAGTACTTC. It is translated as CAWSGRKTQYF.

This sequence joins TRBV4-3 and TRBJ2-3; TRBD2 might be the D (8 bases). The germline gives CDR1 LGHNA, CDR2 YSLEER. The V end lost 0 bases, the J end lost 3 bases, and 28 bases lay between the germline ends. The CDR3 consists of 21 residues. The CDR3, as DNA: TGCGCCAGCAGCCAAGATGGGTTCTTAATCGGGAGGGACAGAGGAACAGATACGCAGTATTTT. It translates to CASSQDGFLIGRDRGTDTQYF.

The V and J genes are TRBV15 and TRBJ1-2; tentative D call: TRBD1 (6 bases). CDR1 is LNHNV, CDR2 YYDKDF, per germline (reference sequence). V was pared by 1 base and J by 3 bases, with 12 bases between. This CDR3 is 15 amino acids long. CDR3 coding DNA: TGTGCCACCAGCAGAGGGGGTGGGGGCGACTATGGCTACACCTTC. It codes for CATSRGGGGDYGYTF.

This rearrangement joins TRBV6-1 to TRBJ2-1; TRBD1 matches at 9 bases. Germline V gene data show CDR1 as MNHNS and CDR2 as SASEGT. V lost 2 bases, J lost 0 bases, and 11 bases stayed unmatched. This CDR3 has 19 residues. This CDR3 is CASSELGTGFLSSYNEQFF. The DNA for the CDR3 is TGTGCCAGCAGTGAATTGGGGACAGGGTTCCTCAGCTCCTACAATGAGCAGTTCTTC.

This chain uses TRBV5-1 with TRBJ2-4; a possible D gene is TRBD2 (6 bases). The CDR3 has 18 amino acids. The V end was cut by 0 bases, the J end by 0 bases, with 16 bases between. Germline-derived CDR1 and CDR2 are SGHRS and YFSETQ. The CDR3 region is CASSLATAGTPAKNIQYF. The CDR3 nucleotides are TGCGCCAGCAGCTTGGCAACGGCGGGGACCCCAGCCAAAAACATTCAGTACTTC.

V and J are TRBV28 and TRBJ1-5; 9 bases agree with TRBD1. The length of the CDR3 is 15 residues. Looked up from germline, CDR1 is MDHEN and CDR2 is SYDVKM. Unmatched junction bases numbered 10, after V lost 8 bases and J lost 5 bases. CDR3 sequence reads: CASYPPGQGYQPQHF. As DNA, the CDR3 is TGTGCCAGCTACCCACCGGGACAGGGCTATCAGCCCCAGCATTTT. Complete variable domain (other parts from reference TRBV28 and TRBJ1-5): DVKVTQSSRYLVKRTGEKVFLECVQDMDHENMFWYRQDPGLGLRLIYFSYDVKMKEKGDIPEGYSVSREKKERFSLILESASTNQTSMYLCASYPPGQGYQPQHFGDGTRLSIL.

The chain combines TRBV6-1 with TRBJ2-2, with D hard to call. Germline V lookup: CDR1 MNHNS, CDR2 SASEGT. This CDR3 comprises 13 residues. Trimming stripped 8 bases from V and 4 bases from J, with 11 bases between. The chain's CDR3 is CASERRGTGELFF. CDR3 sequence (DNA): TGTGCCAGCGAAAGGCGCGGCACCGGGGAGCTGTTTTTT.

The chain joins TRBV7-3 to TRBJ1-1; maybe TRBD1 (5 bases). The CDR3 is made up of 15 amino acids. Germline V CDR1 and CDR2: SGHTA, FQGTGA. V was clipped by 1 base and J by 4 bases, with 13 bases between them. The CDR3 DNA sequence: TGTGCCAGCAGCTTAAACTCCGGGGGAAGCACTGAAGCTTTCTTT. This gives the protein CASSLNSGGSTEAFF.

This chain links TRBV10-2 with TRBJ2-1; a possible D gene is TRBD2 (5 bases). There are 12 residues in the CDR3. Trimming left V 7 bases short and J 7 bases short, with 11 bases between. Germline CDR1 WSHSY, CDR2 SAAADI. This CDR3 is CASNRGSNEQFF. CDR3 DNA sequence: TGCGCCAGCAACAGAGGGAGTAATGAGCAGTTCTTC.

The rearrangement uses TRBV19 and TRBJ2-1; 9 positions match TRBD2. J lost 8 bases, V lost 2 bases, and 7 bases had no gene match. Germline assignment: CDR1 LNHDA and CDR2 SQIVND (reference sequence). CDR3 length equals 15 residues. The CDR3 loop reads CASSISAGGGDEQFF. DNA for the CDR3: TGTGCCAGTAGTATATCAGCGGGAGGCGGGGATGAGCAGTTCTTC.

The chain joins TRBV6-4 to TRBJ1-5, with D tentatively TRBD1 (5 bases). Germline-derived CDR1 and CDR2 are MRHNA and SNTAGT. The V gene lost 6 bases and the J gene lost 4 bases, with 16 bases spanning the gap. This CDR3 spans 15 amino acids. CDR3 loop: CASSPYGGPNQPQHF. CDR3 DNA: TGTGCCAGCAGCCCATACGGGGGACCAAATCAGCCCCAGCATTTT.

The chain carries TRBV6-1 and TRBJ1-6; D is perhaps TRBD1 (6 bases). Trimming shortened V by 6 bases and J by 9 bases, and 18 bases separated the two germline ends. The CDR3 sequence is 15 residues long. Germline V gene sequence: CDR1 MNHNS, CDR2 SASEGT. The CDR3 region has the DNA TGTGCCAGCAGAGCTTTACGGGACACGGGTTCACCCCTCCACTTT. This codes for CASRALRDTGSPLHF.

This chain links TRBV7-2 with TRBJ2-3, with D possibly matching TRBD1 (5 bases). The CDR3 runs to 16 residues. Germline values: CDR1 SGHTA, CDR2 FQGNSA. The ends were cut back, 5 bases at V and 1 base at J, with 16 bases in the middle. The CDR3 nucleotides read TGTGCCAGCAGCATCCGGGCCCAAGGGGGCACAGATACGCAGTATTTT. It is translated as CASSIRAQGGTDTQYF.

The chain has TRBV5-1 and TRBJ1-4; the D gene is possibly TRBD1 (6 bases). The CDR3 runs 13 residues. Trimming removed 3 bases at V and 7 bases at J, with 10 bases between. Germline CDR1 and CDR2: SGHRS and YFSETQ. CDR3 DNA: TGCGCCAGCAGCTGGGGCAGGGGTGAAAAACTGTTTTTT. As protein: CASSWGRGEKLFF.

In DNA form, the CDR3 reads TGTGCTAGTGGTTTGGCGGACAGGGGGCCCTACGAGCAGTACTTC. Amino acid sequence: CASGLADRGPYEQYF. The V gene is TRBV12-5, the J gene TRBJ2-7, with 11 positions matching TRBD1. This CDR3 comprises 15 residues. J lost 2 bases, V lost 1 base, and 1 base had no gene match. CDR1 LGHNT and CDR2 FRNRAP come from the germline V gene.

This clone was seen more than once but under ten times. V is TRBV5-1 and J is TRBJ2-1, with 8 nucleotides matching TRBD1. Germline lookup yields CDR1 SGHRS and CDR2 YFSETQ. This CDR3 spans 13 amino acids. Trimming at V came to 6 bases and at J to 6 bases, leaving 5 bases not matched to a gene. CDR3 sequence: CASNWQGANEQFF. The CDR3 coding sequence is TGCGCCAGCAACTGGCAGGGGGCCAATGAGCAGTTCTTC.

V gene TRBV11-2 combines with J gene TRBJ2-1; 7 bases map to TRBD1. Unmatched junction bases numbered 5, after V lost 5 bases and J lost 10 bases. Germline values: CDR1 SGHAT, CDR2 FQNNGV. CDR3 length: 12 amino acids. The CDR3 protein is CASSPTGVEQFF. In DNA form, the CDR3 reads TGTGCCAGCAGCCCCACAGGGGTCGAGCAGTTCTTC.

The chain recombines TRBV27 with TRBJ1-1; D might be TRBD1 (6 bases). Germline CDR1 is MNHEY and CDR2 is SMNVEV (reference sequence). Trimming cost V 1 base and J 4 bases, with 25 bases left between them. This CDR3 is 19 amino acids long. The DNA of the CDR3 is TGTGCCAGCAGTTTATTGGGGGCTGGGGCCGGTCCAGGGGTCACTGAAGCTTTCTTT. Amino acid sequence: CASSLLGAGAGPGVTEAFF.

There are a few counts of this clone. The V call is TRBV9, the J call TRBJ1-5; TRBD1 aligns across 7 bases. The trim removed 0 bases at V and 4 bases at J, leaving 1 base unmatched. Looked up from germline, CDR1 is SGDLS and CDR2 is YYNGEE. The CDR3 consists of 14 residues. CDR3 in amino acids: CASSVEQGNQPQHF. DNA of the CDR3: TGTGCCAGCAGCGTAGAACAGGGGAATCAGCCCCAGCATTTT. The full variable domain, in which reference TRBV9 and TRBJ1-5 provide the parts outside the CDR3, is DSGVTQTPKHLITATGQRVTLRCSPRSGDLSVYWYQQSLDQGLQFLIQYYNGEERAKGNILERFSAQQFPDLHSELNLSSLELGDSALYFCASSVEQGNQPQHFGDGTRLSIL.

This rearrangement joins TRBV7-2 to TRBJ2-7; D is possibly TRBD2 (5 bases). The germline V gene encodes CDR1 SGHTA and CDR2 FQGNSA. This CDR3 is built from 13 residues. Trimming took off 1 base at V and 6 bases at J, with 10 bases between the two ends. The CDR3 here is CASSLGEGSEQYF. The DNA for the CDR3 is TGTGCCAGCAGCTTAGGTGAGGGTAGCGAGCAGTACTTC.